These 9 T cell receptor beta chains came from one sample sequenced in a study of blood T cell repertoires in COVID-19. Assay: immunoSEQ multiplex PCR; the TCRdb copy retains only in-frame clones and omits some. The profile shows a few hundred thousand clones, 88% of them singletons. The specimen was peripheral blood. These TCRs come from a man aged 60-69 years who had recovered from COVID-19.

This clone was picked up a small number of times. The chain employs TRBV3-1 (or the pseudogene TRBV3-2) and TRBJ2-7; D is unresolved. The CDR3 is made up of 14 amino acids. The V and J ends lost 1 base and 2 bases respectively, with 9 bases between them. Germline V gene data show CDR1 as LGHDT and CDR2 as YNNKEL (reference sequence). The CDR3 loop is CASSQGSRTYEQYF. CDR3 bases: TGTGCCAGCAGCCAAGGGAGCAGAACCTACGAGCAGTACTTC.

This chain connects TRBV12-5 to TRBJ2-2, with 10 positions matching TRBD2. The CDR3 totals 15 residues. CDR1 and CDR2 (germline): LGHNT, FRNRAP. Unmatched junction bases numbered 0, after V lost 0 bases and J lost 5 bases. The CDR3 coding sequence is TGTGCTAGTGGTTTGGTACTAGCGGGAACCGGGGAGCTGTTTTTT. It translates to CASGLVLAGTGELFF.

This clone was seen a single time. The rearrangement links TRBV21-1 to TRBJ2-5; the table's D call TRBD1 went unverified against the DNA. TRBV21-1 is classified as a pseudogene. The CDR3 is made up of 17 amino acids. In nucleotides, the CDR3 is TGTGCCAGCAGCAAAGCGCGGGACAGGGATGGCCAAGAGACCCAGTACTTC. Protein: CASSKARDRDGQETQYF.

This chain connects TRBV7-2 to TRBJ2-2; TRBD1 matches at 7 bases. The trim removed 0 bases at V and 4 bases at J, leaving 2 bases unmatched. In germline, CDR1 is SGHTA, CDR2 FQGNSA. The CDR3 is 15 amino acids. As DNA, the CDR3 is TGTGCCAGCAGCTTAGCCAGGGGGAGCACCGGGGAGCTGTTTTTT. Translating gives CASSLARGSTGELFF. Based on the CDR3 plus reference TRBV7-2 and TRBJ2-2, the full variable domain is GAGVSQSPSNKVTEKGKDVELRCDPISGHTALYWYRQSLGQGLEFLIYFQGNSAPDKSGLPSDRFSAERTGGSVSTLTIQRTQQEDSAVYLCASSLARGSTGELFFGEGSRLTVL.

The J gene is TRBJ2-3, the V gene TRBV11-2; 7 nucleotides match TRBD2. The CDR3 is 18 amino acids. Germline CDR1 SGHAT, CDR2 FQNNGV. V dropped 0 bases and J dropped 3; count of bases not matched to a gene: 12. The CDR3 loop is CASSLDFRLALATDTQYF. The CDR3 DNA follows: TGTGCCAGCAGCTTAGATTTCCGACTAGCTTTGGCTACAGATACGCAGTATTTT.

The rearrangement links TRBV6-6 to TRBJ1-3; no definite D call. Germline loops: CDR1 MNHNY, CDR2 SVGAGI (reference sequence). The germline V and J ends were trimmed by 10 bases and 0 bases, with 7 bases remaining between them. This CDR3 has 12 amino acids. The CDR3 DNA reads TGTGCCACCCAGAACTCTGGAAACACCATATATTTT. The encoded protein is CATQNSGNTIYF.

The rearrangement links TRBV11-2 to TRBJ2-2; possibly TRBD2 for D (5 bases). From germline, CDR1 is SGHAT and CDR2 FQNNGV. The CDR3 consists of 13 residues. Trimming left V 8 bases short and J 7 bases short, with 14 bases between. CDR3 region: CASQNGDLGELFF. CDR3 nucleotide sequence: TGTGCCAGCCAGAACGGGGATCTCGGGGAGCTGTTTTTT.

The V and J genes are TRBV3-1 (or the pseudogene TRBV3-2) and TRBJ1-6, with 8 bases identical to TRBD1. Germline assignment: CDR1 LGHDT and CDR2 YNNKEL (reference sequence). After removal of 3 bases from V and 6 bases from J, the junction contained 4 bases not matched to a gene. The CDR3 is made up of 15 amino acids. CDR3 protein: CASSQGTGLNSPLHF. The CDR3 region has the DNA TGTGCCAGCAGCCAGGGGACAGGCCTTAATTCACCCCTCCACTTT.

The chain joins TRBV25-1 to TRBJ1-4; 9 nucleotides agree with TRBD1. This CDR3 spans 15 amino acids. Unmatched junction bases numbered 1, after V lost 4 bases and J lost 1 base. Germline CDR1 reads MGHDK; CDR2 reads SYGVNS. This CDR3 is CASSVGQGTNEKLFF. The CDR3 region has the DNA TGTGCCAGCAGTGTGGGACAGGGAACTAATGAAAAACTGTTTTTT.